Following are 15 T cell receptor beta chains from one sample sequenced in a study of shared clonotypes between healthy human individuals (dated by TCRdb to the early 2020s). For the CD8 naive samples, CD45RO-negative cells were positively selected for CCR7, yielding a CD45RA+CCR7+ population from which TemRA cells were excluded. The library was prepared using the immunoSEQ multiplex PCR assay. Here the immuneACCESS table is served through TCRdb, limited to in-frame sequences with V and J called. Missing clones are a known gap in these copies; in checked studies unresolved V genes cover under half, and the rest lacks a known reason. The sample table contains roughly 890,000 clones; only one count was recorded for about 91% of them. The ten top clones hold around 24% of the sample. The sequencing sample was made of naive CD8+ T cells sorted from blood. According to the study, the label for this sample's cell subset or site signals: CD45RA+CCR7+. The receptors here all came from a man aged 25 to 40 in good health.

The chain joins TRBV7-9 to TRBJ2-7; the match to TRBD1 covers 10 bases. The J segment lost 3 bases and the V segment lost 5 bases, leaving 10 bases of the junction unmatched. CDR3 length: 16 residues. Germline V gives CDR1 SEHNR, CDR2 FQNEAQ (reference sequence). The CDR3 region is CASSVSGTGDGYEQYF. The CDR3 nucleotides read TGTGCCAGCAGCGTATCCGGGACAGGGGATGGCTACGAGCAGTACTTC.

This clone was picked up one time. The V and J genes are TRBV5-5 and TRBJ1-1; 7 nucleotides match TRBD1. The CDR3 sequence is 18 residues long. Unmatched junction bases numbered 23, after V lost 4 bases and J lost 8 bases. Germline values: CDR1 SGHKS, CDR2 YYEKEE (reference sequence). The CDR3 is CASSGYTGVRYPKPEAFF. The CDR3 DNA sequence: TGTGCCAGCAGCGGTTATACAGGGGTAAGATACCCCAAGCCAGAAGCTTTCTTT.

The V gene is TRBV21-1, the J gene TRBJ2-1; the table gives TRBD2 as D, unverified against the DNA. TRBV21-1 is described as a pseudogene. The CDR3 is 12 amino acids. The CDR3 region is CASSLGTGRGVF. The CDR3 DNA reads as TGTGCCAGCAGCCTTGGGACCGGACGGGGGGTCTTC.

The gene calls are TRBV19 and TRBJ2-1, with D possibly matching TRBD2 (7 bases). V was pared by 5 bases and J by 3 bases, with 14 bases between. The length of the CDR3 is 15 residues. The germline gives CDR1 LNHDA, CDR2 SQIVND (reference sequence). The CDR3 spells CASSGSGTYYNEQFF. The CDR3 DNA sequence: TGTGCCAGTAGTGGGAGCGGGACATACTACAATGAGCAGTTCTTC.

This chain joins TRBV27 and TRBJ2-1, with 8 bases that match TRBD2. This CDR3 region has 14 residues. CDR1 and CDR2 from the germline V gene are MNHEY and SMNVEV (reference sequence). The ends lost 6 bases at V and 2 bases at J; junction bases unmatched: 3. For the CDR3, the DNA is TGTGCCAGCAGGCCGGGACTAGCCTACAATGAGCAGTTCTTC. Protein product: CASRPGLAYNEQFF.

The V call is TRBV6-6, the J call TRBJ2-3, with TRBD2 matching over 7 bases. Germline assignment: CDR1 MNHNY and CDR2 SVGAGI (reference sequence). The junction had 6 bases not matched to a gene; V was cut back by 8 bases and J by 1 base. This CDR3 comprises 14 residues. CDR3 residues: CASQWEGGTDTQYF. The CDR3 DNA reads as TGTGCCAGCCAATGGGAGGGAGGCACAGATACGCAGTATTTT.

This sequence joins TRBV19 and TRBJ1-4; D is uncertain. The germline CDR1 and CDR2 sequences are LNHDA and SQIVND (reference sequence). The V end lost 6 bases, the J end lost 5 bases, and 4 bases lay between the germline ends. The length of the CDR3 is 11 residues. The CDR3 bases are TGTGCCAGTAGCTACAATGAAAAACTGTTTTTT. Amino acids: CASSYNEKLFF.

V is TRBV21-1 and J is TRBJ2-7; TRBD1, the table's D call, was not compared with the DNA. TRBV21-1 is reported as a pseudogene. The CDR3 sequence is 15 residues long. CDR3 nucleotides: TGTGCCAGCAGCAAAGTTGGGCGACGCTCCTACGAGCAGTACTTC. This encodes CASSKVGRRSYEQYF.

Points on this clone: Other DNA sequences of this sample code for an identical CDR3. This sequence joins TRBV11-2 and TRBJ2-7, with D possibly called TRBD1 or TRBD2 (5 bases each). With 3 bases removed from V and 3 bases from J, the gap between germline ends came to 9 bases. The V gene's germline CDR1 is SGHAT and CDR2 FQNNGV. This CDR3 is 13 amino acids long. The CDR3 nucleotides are TGTGCCAGCAGCTTCGGGACGAGCTACGAGCAGTACTTC. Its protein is CASSFGTSYEQYF.

The CDR3 DNA reads TGTGCCTGGTCCCTCCCCGGGACCGTCAGCTCCTACGAGCAGTACTTC. It codes for CAWSLPGTVSSYEQYF. The chain is built from TRBV30 and TRBJ2-7; D tentatively reads TRBD1 or TRBD2 (5 bases each). CDR3 length equals 16 residues. Trimming removed 5 bases from V and 0 bases from J, with 20 bases in between. Germline V gene data show CDR1 as GTSNPN and CDR2 as SVGIG (reference sequence).

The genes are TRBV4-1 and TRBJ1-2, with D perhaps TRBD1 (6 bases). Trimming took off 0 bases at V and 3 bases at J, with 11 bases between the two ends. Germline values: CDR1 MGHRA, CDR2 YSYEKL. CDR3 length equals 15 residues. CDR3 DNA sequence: TGCGCCAGCAGCCAAGAGAACAGGGTGGACTATGGCTACACCTTC. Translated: CASSQENRVDYGYTF.

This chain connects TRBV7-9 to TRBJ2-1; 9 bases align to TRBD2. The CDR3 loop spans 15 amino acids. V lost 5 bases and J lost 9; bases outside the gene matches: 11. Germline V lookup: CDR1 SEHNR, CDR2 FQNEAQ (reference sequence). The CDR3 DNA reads TGTGCCAGCAGCCGGGTCGCTAGCGGGATTCGTGAGCAGTTCTTC. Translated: CASSRVASGIREQFF. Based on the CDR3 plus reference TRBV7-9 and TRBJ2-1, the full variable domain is DTGVSQNPRHKITKRGQNVTFRCDPISEHNRLYWYRQTLGQGPEFLTYFQNEAQLEKSRLLSDRFSAERPKGSFSTLEIQRTEQGDSAMYLCASSRVASGIREQFFGPGTRLTVL.

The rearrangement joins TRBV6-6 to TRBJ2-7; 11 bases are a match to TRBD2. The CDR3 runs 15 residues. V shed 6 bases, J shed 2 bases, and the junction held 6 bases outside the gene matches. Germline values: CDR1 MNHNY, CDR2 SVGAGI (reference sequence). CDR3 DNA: TGTGCCAGCAGCCAGGGACTAGCGGAGACCTACGAGCAGTACTTC. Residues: CASSQGLAETYEQYF.

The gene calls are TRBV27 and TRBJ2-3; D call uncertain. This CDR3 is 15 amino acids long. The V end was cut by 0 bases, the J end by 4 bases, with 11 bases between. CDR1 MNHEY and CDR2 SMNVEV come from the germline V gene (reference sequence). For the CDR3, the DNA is TGTGCCAGCAGTTTATCCGGCGTCCGGCCAGATACGCAGTATTTT. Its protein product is CASSLSGVRPDTQYF.

CDR3 amino acids: CASSEMGERVGMTVGDTEAFF. The CDR3 region has the DNA TGTGCCAGCAGTGAAATGGGGGAGAGGGTGGGGATGACGGTGGGCGACACTGAAGCTTTCTTT. This chain uses TRBV6-1 with TRBJ1-1, with D tentatively TRBD1 (5 bases). With 2 bases removed from V and 3 bases from J, the gap between germline ends came to 31 bases. Germline CDR1 reads MNHNS; CDR2 reads SASEGT. This CDR3 spans 21 amino acids.